One TCR beta chain is described in this entry. This sample stems from a study of blood T cell repertoires in COVID-19. About the study: Collection of acute and convalescent COVID-19 samples took place in the United States, Italy and Spain. In each case, the material was cDNA or gDNA derived from T cells, B-cell-depleted T cells, or PBMCs.

Per the original data handling: Scientists estimated how many nucleated cells there were by amplifying reference gene primers. The data were produced by immunoSEQ multiplex PCR, yet TCRdb's version contains in-frame clones alone and is incomplete. The V and J calls and clone size come from that table; D and trimming were worked out from the DNA. The sample has around 300,000 clones, under 90% seen once. CDR1 and CDR2 (germline): SGHDT, YYEEEE. V lost 2 bases, J lost 0 bases, and 8 bases stayed unmatched. This CDR3 has 18 amino acids. This TCR derives from a woman in her thirties or forties who had recovered from COVID-19. The sequenced sample consisted of peripheral blood. The genes are TRBV5-6 and TRBJ2-4; 10 bases match TRBD2. The DNA for the CDR3 is TGTGCCAGCAGCTTATCACAGCGGGAGGGGCTAGCCAAAAACATTCAGTACTTC. Translating it yields CASSLSQREGLAKNIQYF.